These 24 T cell receptor beta chains were sequenced from one sample in a study of control samples from healthy donors and cancer patients. Produced via immunoSEQ multiplex PCR; TCRdb's table is partial and in-frame only. The repertoire consists of about 250,000 clones, with roughly 80% occurring once and the leading ten covering about 14%. Specimen: PBMCs. Receptor source: a woman in her sixties with lung cancer.

V is TRBV18 and J is TRBJ1-1, with 10 bases identical to TRBD1. The germline CDR1 and CDR2 sequences are KGHSH and LQKENI. The CDR3 is made up of 14 amino acids. With V trimmed by 3 bases and J by 4 bases, 2 bases remained unmatched. The CDR3 reads CASSPGQGSTEAFF. DNA for the CDR3: TGTGCCAGCTCACCGGGACAGGGGAGCACTGAAGCTTTCTTT.

The chain combines TRBV10-3 with TRBJ1-1; D is uncertain. Trimming stripped 2 bases from V and 3 bases from J, with 10 bases between. CDR1 ENHRY and CDR2 SYGVKD come from the germline V gene. CDR3 length: 14 residues. The chain's CDR3 is CAISEAALDTEAFF. DNA of the CDR3: TGTGCCATCAGTGAGGCGGCCTTGGACACTGAAGCTTTCTTT.

The rearrangement links TRBV6-2 or TRBV6-3 to TRBJ1-5, with TRBD1 matching over 9 bases. Germline values: CDR1 MNHEY, CDR2 SVGEGT. J was trimmed by 7 bases and V by 4 bases; bases with no gene match: 8. The length of the CDR3 is 15 residues. The CDR3 reads CASSSGQGWRQPQHF. Written as DNA, the CDR3 is TGTGCCAGCAGTTCGGGACAGGGCTGGAGGCAGCCCCAGCATTTT.

The rearrangement uses TRBV28 and TRBJ2-2, with 10 nucleotides matching TRBD1. The CDR3 consists of 14 residues. Germline assignment: CDR1 MDHEN and CDR2 SYDVKM. J lost 5 bases, V lost 8 bases, and 5 bases had no gene match. CDR3 bases: TGTGCCAGCCACAGGGGACAGGGGACCGGGGAGCTGTTTTTT. It encodes CASHRGQGTGELFF.

V usage is TRBV6-4 and J usage is TRBJ1-1; TRBD1 agrees at 10 bases. Germline V gives CDR1 MRHNA, CDR2 SNTAGT. Trimming cost V 4 bases and J 5 bases; bases outside gene matches: 1. The CDR3 is made up of 13 amino acids. The CDR3 DNA is TGTGCCAGCAGTGTGGACAGGGGGACTGAAGCTTTCTTT. Amino acids: CASSVDRGTEAFF.

This clone showed up just a few times. The rearrangement links TRBV4-2 to TRBJ2-3; D perhaps matches TRBD1 (5 bases). CDR1 LGHNA and CDR2 YNFKEQ come from the germline V gene. This CDR3 contains 17 residues. V dropped 1 base and J dropped 2 bases, with 16 bases sitting between them. This CDR3 is CASSQVGGDSHTDTQYF. DNA for the CDR3: TGTGCCAGCAGCCAAGTGGGCGGCGACAGCCACACAGATACGCAGTATTTT.

The chain employs TRBV28 and TRBJ2-7; the match to TRBD1 covers 7 bases. Germline V gene sequence: CDR1 MDHEN, CDR2 SYDVKM. The CDR3 covers 14 residues. The trim removed 6 bases at V and 2 bases at J, leaving 7 bases unmatched. CDR3 coding DNA: TGTGCCAGCAGCGTAAGACAGGGAGCCTACGAGCAGTACTTC. Translation gives CASSVRQGAYEQYF.

The chain carries TRBV11-2 and TRBJ1-6; 9 bases agree with TRBD1. CDR3 length: 15 amino acids. Trimming removed 4 bases from V and 7 bases from J; junction bases left unmatched: 5. Per the germline V gene, CDR1 is SGHAT and CDR2 is FQNNGV. The CDR3 loop reads CASSWGQGPNSPLHF. The CDR3 DNA is TGTGCCAGCAGCTGGGGACAGGGTCCGAATTCACCCCTCCACTTT. The variable domain in full, completed from reference TRBV11-2 and TRBJ1-6, reads EAGVAQSPRYKIIEKRQSVAFWCNPISGHATLYWYQQILGQGPKLLIQFQNNGVVDDSQLPKDRFSAERLKGVDSTLKIQPAKLEDSAVYLCASSWGQGPNSPLHFGNGTRLTVT.

This rearrangement joins TRBV18 to TRBJ2-1; 14 nucleotides align to TRBD2. The V gene end was trimmed by 6 bases and the J gene end by 1 base; junction bases not matched to a gene: 5. The CDR3 runs to 17 residues. Germline loops: CDR1 KGHSH, CDR2 LQKENI. CDR3 nucleotide sequence: TGTGCCAGCTCCCTGGGACTAGCGGGAGTGTCCTACAATGAGCAGTTCTTC. Its protein product is CASSLGLAGVSYNEQFF.

The chain combines TRBV6-4 with TRBJ2-7; TRBD1 matches at 10 bases. V gave up 2 bases and J gave up 12 bases; unmatched junction bases: 1. The germline CDR1 and CDR2 sequences are MRHNA and SNTAGT. The CDR3 sequence is 11 residues long. CDR3 residues: CASSDGTGVYF. CDR3 in DNA: TGTGCCAGCAGTGACGGGACAGGGGTGTACTTC.

The rearrangement links TRBV6-1 to TRBJ2-5, with D unclear. This CDR3 is built from 15 residues. The germline gives CDR1 MNHNS, CDR2 SASEGT. The germline V and J ends were trimmed by 0 bases and 1 base, with 9 bases remaining between them. The CDR3 reads CASSEATAIQETQYF. The CDR3, as DNA: TGTGCCAGCAGTGAAGCGACGGCCATCCAAGAGACCCAGTACTTC.

The chain recombines TRBV10-3 with TRBJ2-7; D assignment may be TRBD1 or TRBD2 (6 bases each). Germline-derived CDR1 and CDR2 are ENHRY and SYGVKD. This CDR3 has 15 amino acids. V was shortened by 7 bases and J by 7 bases, with 23 bases between the two germline ends. CDR3 loop: CAINYTPGAPGEQYF. The CDR3 nucleotides are TGTGCCATCAATTATACCCCGGGGGCTCCCGGGGAGCAGTACTTC.

J is TRBJ1-2 and V is TRBV20-1; D may be TRBD1 (5 bases). This CDR3 has 11 residues. Germline CDR1 is DFQATT and CDR2 is SNEGSKA (reference sequence). In nucleotides, the CDR3 is TGCAGCGCCGGGACGGCCACAGGCTACACCTTC. This sequence encodes CSAGTATGYTF.

This clone has a handful of counts. The CDR3 loop reads CASLPGSYGYTF. CDR3 nucleotide sequence: TGTGCCTCGCTCCCGGGGAGCTATGGCTACACCTTC. This chain links TRBV6-5 with TRBJ1-2, with D unclear. V lost 11 bases, J lost 4 bases, and 14 bases lay in between. CDR1 is MNHEY, CDR2 SVGAGI, per germline. This CDR3 is built from 12 residues.

V is TRBV19 and J is TRBJ1-1; D is unresolved. CDR3 length: 14 residues. Trimming removed 5 bases at V and 1 base at J, with 11 bases between. Germline V gives CDR1 LNHDA, CDR2 SQIVND (reference sequence). Written as DNA, the CDR3 is TGTGCCAGTAGTTACAAGATTAAGAACACTGAAGCTTTCTTT. Protein: CASSYKIKNTEAFF.

This clone turned up a few times. This chain joins TRBV5-1 and TRBJ1-1; 7 nucleotides line up with TRBD1. This CDR3 is built from 13 residues. Germline V CDR1 and CDR2: SGHRS, YFSETQ. The trim removed 4 bases at V and 3 bases at J, leaving 3 bases unmatched. The CDR3 region is CASSPQGDTEAFF. In nucleotides, the CDR3 is TGCGCCAGCAGCCCCCAGGGGGACACTGAAGCTTTCTTT.

This clone has just one count. This chain connects TRBV2 to TRBJ2-1; 10 nucleotides match TRBD1. CDR3 length equals 15 residues. CDR1 SNHLY and CDR2 FYNNEI come from the germline V gene. V dropped 3 bases and J dropped 4; count of bases not matched to a gene: 3. The CDR3 here is CASSDGTGDYNEQFF. The CDR3 DNA follows: TGTGCCAGCAGTGACGGGACAGGGGATTACAATGAGCAGTTCTTC. Supplemented by reference TRBV2 and TRBJ2-1, the full variable domain reads EPEVTQTPSHQVTQMGQEVILRCVPISNHLYFYWYRQILGQKVEFLVSFYNNEISEKSEIFDDQFSVERPDGSNFTLKIRSTKLEDSAMYFCASSDGTGDYNEQFFGPGTRLTVL.

The chain recombines TRBV18 with TRBJ1-2; 8 bases are shared with TRBD1. CDR3 length equals 15 residues. The V gene's germline CDR1 is KGHSH and CDR2 LQKENI. The J segment lost 6 bases and the V segment lost 1 base, leaving 7 bases of the junction unmatched. The CDR3 DNA reads as TGTGCCAGCTCACCACTATACGCGACAGGGGATGGCTACACCTTC. Protein product: CASSPLYATGDGYTF. Drawing the rest from reference TRBV18 and TRBJ1-2, the complete variable domain is NAGVMQNPRHLVRRRGQEARLRCSPMKGHSHVYWYRQLPEEGLKFMVYLQKENIIDESGMPKERFSAEFPKEGPSILRIQQVVRGDSAAYFCASSPLYATGDGYTFGSGTRLTVV.

The chain joins TRBV7-9 to TRBJ2-7; a possible D gene is TRBD1 (6 bases). The germline V gene has CDR1 SEHNR and CDR2 FQNEAQ (reference sequence). The V gene lost 1 base and the J gene lost 3 bases, with 13 bases spanning the gap. CDR3 length equals 15 residues. CDR3 in DNA: TGTGCCAGCAGCTTAGATAGGGGGTTGAGCTACGAGCAGTACTTC. Translating it yields CASSLDRGLSYEQYF.

This chain joins TRBV19 and TRBJ1-2; no clear D gene. The CDR3 is made up of 15 amino acids. Between the trimmed V and J ends, which lost 6 bases and 4 bases, there was a span of 18 bases. Per germline, CDR1 LNHDA and CDR2 SQIVND (reference sequence). CDR3: CASRMRDRLSYGYTF. CDR3 DNA: TGTGCCAGTAGGATGAGGGATCGCCTTTCCTATGGCTACACCTTC.

The chain couples TRBV6-1 to TRBJ1-5; 10 nucleotides line up with TRBD1. Losses at the gene ends were 2 bases for V and 6 bases for J; bases not matched to a gene: 4. Germline loops: CDR1 MNHNS, CDR2 SASEGT. The CDR3 has 15 amino acids. The CDR3 DNA sequence: TGTGCCAGCAGTGAATGGGACAGGGGAAGTCAGCCCCAGCATTTT. Protein product: CASSEWDRGSQPQHF.

The genes are TRBV5-1 and TRBJ1-1; D gene uncertain. Germline V gives CDR1 SGHRS, CDR2 YFSETQ. Deletions cut 4 bases from V and 0 bases from J, with 10 bases between. This CDR3 comprises 14 residues. This CDR3 reads CASSDGGLNTEAFF. As DNA, the CDR3 is TGCGCCAGCAGCGATGGCGGACTGAACACTGAAGCTTTCTTT.

The rearrangement joins TRBV2 to TRBJ2-7; 10 bases are a match to TRBD1. The CDR3 runs to 16 residues. The J segment lost 9 bases and the V segment lost 6 bases, leaving 17 bases of the junction unmatched. Germline V gives CDR1 SNHLY, CDR2 FYNNEI. CDR3 protein: CASRKDPGQGISVQYF. The CDR3 nucleotides read TGTGCCAGCAGGAAGGACCCGGGACAGGGGATTTCGGTGCAGTACTTC.

This clone was detected only once. DNA for the CDR3: TGTGCCAGCAGCATAGGACTAGCGGAGTCCACAGATACGCAGTATTTT. This sequence encodes CASSIGLAESTDTQYF. The J gene is TRBJ2-3, the V gene TRBV3-1 (or the pseudogene TRBV3-2); 10 nucleotides line up with TRBD2. J lost 2 bases, V lost 5 bases, and 7 bases had no gene match. Germline V gives CDR1 LGHDT, CDR2 YNNKEL (reference sequence). The CDR3 is made up of 16 amino acids.